This T cell receptor beta chain was found in a study of T cell responses to AZD1222 COVID-19 vaccine. Study information: Investigators merged groups given second doses at roughly 4 or roughly 12 weeks. Findings and caveats of the study: The span of vaccine-associated CD4 TCRs extended across spike, with dominance at 160-218 and 743-854.

This clone was found a few times. What it binds is not known. V was trimmed by 4 bases and J by 8 bases, leaving 13 bases between them. Germline V gene sequence: CDR1 SGHRS, CDR2 YFSETQ. The length of the CDR3 is 13 residues. The protocol was immunoSEQ multiplex PCR, while the TCRdb copy is restricted to in-frame clones and leaves out a portion. This table has around 130,000 clones, around 94% appearing once. Sample: peripheral blood, taken on day 0 of AZD1222 vaccination. The rearrangement uses TRBV5-1 and TRBJ1-3; no clear D gene. The source of this sequence is an adult in good health. For the CDR3, the DNA is TGCGCCAGCAGCCCGTTAAGGATGGACACCATATATTTT. Its protein product is CASSPLRMDTIYF.